The sequence of this TCR beta chain was determined in a study of T-cell reconstitution after alpha-beta-depleted transplantation in children. Construction of the TCRbeta library involved unique molecular identifiers. Each CDR3 protein gets one entry after TCRdb re-called the PCR reads with MiXCR. Among hundreds of thousands of distinct CDR3 sequences, 16% were seen once, and the ten largest hold approximately 1%. Ten or more counts support this clonotype. Trimming pared 0 bases from V and 4 bases from J, leaving 9 bases between. This CDR3 is 13 amino acids long. Looked up from germline, CDR1 is DFQATT and CDR2 is SNEGSKA (reference sequence).

The sequencing here drew on PBMCs from the stem cell graft donor, taken from the stem cell graft. The rearrangement joins TRBV20-1 to TRBJ1-2; D not certain. This TCR was sampled from a human donor who donated a stem cell graft to a child with acute myeloid leukemia. The CDR3 protein is CSARETGLYGYTF. The CDR3 bases are TGCAGTGCTAGAGAGACCGGACTCTATGGCTACACCTTC.